Listed here is a single T cell receptor beta chain. Its matching antigen is unknown. This specimen belongs to a study of a mutant IDH1 vaccine in newly diagnosed glioma. Generated by immunoSEQ multiplex PCR, the TCRdb table keeps only in-frame clones and is missing some. The table lists 30,000 to 35,000 clones, more than 70% of them singletons. The time point is: week 47, end of study. Doses consisted of 300 ug of mutant IDH1 20-mer peptide each, paired with topical imiquimod. Sequences were derived from PBMCs, sampled from a glioma patient whose treatment included an IDH1 peptide vaccine. The clonotype comes from a man aged 40-49 years with glioma.

CDR3 bases: TGTGCCAGCAGCGTTTCTAGTGCAAGGACCGGGGAGCTGTTTTTT. It encodes CASSVSSARTGELFF. The chain links TRBV9 to TRBJ2-2, with no clear D. The V end lost 2 bases, the J end lost 5 bases, and 13 bases lay between the germline ends. The CDR3 runs 15 residues. The V gene's germline CDR1 is SGDLS and CDR2 YYNGEE.